This is a list of T cell receptor beta chains from one sample in a study of human T cells and chemical hapten exposure. TCRdb re-derived calls from the RACE reads in MiXCR, one entry per CDR3 protein. This table has about 74,000 distinct CDR3 sequences, 32% appearing once. Sequences were derived from whole blood, sampled in connection with sensitization to the hapten diphenylcyclopropenone (DPC). All receptors derive from a man between 35 and 55 years old with alopecia areata. Some clones in this sample may be carry-over from other donors' samples. Each CDR3 is given with its conserved first and last residue.

cdr3_aa,v_call,j_call
CASSWKDRTDTQYF,TRBV7-6,TRBJ2-3
CASRQGATDTQYF,TRBV12-3/TRBV12-4,TRBJ2-3
CARNPGPRGADTQYF,TRBV27,TRBJ2-3
CASSHMTDSYRYNEQFF,TRBV4-3,TRBJ2-1
CASSLWTRGDEQFF,TRBV11-1,TRBJ2-1
CATSRDRGYETQYF,TRBV15,TRBJ2-5
CSASRGPSYEQYF,TRBV20-1,TRBJ2-7
CASSFRPSNEQFF,TRBV28,TRBJ2-1
CASGNTGDTNTGELFF,TRBV25-1,TRBJ2-2
CASSPQGGARYNEQFF,TRBV5-1,TRBJ2-1
CASTGQGNQPQHF,TRBV2,TRBJ1-5
CASSYGREGREQFF,TRBV6-2/TRBV6-3,TRBJ2-1